The present T cell receptor (beta chain) was sequenced within a study of T cells in Graves' hyperthyroidism and ophthalmopathy. Between the trimmed V and J ends, which lost 5 bases and 9 bases, there was a span of 17 bases. This CDR3 region has 14 residues. Germline V gene data show CDR1 as SGHAT and CDR2 as FQNNGV. RNA transcripts were the template for amplifying TCR beta CDR3 regions. The study used the HTBI primer set for a first-round RT-PCR of the TCR CDR3. A single record per CDR3 protein comes from TCRdb applying MiXCR to the multiplex PCR reads. The data show 410,000 or so distinct CDR3 sequences, around 15% seen once. This clonotype was seen many times. Among ophthalmopathy patients, the Clinical Activity Score reached at least 3, the NOSPECS grade reached at least 4, and duration remained under 3 months.

J is TRBJ1-5 and V is TRBV11-2; D may be TRBD1 (5 bases). Input material: blood. The TCR sequence derives from a man between 18 and 29 years old with Graves' ophthalmopathy. CDR3: CASSLTGTAAPQHF. CDR3 nucleotides: TGTGCCAGCAGCCTTACCGGGACCGCGGCGCCCCAGCATTTT.